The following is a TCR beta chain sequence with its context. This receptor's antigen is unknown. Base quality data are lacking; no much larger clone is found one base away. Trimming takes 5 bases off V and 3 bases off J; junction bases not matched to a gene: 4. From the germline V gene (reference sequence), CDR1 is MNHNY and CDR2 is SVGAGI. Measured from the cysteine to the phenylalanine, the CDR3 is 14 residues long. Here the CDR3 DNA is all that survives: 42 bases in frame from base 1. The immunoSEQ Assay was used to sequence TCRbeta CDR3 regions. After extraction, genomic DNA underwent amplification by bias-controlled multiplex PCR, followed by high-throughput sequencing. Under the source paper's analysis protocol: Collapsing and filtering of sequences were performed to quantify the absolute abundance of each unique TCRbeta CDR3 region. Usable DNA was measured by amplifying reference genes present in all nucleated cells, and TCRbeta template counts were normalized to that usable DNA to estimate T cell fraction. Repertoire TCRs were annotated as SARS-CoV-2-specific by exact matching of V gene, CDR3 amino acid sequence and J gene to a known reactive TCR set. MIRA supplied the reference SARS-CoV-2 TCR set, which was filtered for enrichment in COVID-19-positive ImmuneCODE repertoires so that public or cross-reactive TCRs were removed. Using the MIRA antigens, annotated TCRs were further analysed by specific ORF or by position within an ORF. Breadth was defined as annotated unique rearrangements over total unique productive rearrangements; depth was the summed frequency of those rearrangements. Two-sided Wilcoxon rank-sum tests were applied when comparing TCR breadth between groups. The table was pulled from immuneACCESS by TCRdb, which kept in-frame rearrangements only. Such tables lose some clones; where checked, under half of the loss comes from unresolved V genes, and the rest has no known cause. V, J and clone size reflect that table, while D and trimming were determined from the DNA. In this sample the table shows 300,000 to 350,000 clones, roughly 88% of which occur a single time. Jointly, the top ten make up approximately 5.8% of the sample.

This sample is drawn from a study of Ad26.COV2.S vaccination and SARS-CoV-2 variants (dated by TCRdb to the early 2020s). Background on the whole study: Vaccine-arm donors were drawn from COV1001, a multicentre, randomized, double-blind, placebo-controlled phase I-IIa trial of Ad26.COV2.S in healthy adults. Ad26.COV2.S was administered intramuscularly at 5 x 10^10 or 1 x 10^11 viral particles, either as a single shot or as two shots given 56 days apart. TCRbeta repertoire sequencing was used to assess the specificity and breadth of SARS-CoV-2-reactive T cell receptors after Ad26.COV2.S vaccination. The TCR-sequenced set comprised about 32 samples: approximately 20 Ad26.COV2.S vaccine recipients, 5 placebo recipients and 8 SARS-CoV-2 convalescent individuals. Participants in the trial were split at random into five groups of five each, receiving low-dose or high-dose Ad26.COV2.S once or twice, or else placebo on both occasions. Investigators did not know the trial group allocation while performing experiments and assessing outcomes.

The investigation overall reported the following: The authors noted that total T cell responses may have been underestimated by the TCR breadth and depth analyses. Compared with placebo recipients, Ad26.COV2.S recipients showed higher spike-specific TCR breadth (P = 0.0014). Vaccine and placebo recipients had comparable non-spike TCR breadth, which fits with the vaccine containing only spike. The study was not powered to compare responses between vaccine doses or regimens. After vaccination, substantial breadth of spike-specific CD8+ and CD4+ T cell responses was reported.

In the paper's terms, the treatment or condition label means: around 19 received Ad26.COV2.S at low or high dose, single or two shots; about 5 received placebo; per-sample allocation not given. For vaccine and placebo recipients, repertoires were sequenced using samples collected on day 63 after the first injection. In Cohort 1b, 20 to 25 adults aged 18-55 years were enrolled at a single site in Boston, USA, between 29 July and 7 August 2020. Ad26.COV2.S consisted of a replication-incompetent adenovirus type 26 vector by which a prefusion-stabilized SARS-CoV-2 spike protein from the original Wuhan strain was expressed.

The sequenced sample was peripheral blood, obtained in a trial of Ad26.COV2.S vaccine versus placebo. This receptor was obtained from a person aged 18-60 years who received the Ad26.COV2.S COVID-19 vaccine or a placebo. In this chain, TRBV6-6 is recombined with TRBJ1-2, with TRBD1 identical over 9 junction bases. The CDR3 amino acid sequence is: CASSLTGGDYGYTF. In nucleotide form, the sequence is TGTGCCAGCAGTCTGACAGGGGGTGACTATGGCTACACCTTC.